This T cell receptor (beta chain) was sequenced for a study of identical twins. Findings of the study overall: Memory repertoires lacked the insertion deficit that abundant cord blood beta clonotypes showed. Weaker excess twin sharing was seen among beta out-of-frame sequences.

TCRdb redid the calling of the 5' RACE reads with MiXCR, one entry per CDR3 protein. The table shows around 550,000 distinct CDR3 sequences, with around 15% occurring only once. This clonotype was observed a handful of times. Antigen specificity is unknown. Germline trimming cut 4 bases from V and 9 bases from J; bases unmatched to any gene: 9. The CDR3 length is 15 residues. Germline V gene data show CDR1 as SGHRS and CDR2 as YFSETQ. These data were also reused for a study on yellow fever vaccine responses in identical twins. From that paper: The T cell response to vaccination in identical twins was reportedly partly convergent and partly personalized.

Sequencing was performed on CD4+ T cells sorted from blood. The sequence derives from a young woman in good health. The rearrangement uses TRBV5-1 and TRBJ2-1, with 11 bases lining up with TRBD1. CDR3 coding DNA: TGCGCCAGCAGCATGGGACAGGGGGGGATCAGTGAGCAGTTCTTC. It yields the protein CASSMGQGGISEQFF. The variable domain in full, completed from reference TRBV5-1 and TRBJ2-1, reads KAGVTQTPRYLIKTRGQQVTLSCSPISGHRSVSWYQQTPGQGLQFLFEYFSETQRNKGNFPGRFSGRQFSNSRSEMNVSTLELGDSALYLCASSMGQGGISEQFFGPGTRLTVL.